Included here is one T cell receptor (beta chain) sequence, with context. Profiled with immunoSEQ multiplex PCR; TCRdb holds only in-frame clones, not every one. This sample has about 180,000 clones; roughly 87% occur once, and the top ten carry 6% to 8.5%. These data belong to a study of blood T cell repertoires in COVID-19. The V gene lost 4 bases and the J gene lost 4 bases, with 7 bases spanning the gap. The CDR3 totals 12 residues. The germline CDR1 and CDR2 sequences are SNHLY and FYNNEI. This chain links TRBV2 with TRBJ2-5; D call uncertain. The source material was peripheral blood. This receptor was identified in a woman aged 70-85 years with COVID-19, enrolled during active disease. This chain's CDR3 is CASSVRVETQYF. As DNA, the CDR3 is TGTGCCAGCAGTGTAAGAGTAGAGACCCAGTACTTC.